This T cell receptor (beta chain) was recovered during a study of post-analysis software for immune sequencing data. Study-wide background: Multiple sclerosis in the patients followed relapsing-remitting, secondary progressive and progressive-relapsing courses.

This clonotype was observed a handful of times. Its specificity is not known. Study-level results: Normalized Chao1 diversity was significantly reduced in patients versus controls. Compared with controls, patients had more of five TRBV segments, including TRBV5-6, TRBV5-1 and TRBV20-1. Strong co-clustering by F measure was seen for same-batch samples.

The CDR3 sequence is 14 residues long. Germline CDR1 is DFQATT and CDR2 is SNEGSKA (reference sequence). V was pared by 6 bases and J by 2 bases, with 9 bases of the junction left unmatched. The library was made from cDNA and included unique molecular identifiers. Out of 1 to 10 million T cells, about 510,000 cDNA molecules were generated. TCRdb processed the PCR reads anew with MiXCR; each CDR3 protein has one entry. The data hold under 650,000 distinct CDR3 sequences, with around 40% observed a single time. The V gene is TRBV20-1, the J gene TRBJ2-7, with TRBD2 matching 8 bases. The source material was blood. The receptor was isolated from a girl aged 10-17 years with multiple sclerosis. The DNA of the CDR3 is TGCAGTGCCATAGATCTAGCGGGTCCCTACGAGCAGTACTTC. This codes for CSAIDLAGPYEQYF.